These T cell receptor beta chains were read from a single sample in a study of CXCR3-negative and CXCR3-positive naive CD8 T cells. TCRdb reprocessed the 5' RACE reads; each CDR3 protein has one entry and no DNA is given. The repertoire shows around 95,000 distinct CDR3 sequences; the top ten hold approximately 1%. Input material: naive CXCR3+ CD8+ T cells from blood. The receptors stem from a human donor in good health. Some clones in this sample may be carry-over from other donors' samples. Both conserved end residues are part of each CDR3.

>TRBV7-6|TRBJ1-1
CASSSLGNTEAFF
>TRBV20-1|TRBJ2-7
CSARVRGGAFYEQYF
>TRBV18|TRBJ2-1
CASSGTANEQFF
>TRBV4-1|TRBJ2-1
CASSQPGTYNEQFF
>TRBV7-2|TRBJ1-1
CASSLGSGEAFF
>TRBV29-1|TRBJ1-5
CSVVTGYSNQPQHF
>TRBV29-1|TRBJ1-1
CSALGTGNTEAFF
>TRBV5-1|TRBJ2-2
CASSYEAWRGASTGELFF
>TRBV4-2|TRBJ2-1
CASSLAGGHEQFF
>TRBV20-1|TRBJ2-3
CSARRLAGGYTDTQYF
>TRBV5-1|TRBJ2-5
CASSQTEAGTFQETQYF
>TRBV15|TRBJ2-1
CATSRDQLSDNEQFF
>TRBV12-3/TRBV12-4|TRBJ2-1
CASSPPGSPSYNEQFF
>TRBV6-5|TRBJ2-3
CASSYRIVDTQYF
>TRBV7-9|TRBJ2-7
CASSWQDPCEQYF
>TRBV14|TRBJ2-5
CASSPTDGVQETQYF
>TRBV3-1|TRBJ2-7
CASNDGLAGNEQYF
>TRBV7-9|TRBJ1-2
CASSLGQGNYGYTF
>TRBV29-1|TRBJ2-2
CSVERSRNTGELFF
>TRBV7-6|TRBJ2-7
CASSLGAAGGTMGEQYF
>TRBV7-8|TRBJ2-7
CASSPADRGFYEQYF
>TRBV3-1|TRBJ1-1
CASSQPALTPAEAFF
>TRBV30|TRBJ1-5
CAWKGGGPQPQHF
>TRBV29-1|TRBJ2-5
CSVEGQTYQETQYF
>TRBV29-1|TRBJ2-2
CSPAGGAGTGELFF
>TRBV19|TRBJ2-1
CASSIVFSDDFYNEQFF
>TRBV19|TRBJ2-7
CASSILAGNEQYF
>TRBV7-9|TRBJ2-1
CASSLHPVSSYNEQFF
>TRBV2|TRBJ2-1
CASSDDDNEQFF
>TRBV7-3|TRBJ2-5
CASSPTGGGETQYF
>TRBV4-3|TRBJ2-5
CASTRWRGSMETQYF
>TRBV29-1|TRBJ1-1
CSVGEPRDSGTEAFF
>TRBV4-3|TRBJ1-1
CASSQDQTGRNTEAFF
>TRBV7-6|TRBJ2-5
CASSFWGAGETQYF
>TRBV6-5|TRBJ2-2
CASKYEGAATGELFF
>TRBV7-9|TRBJ2-7
CASSQTSGGDSYEQYF
>TRBV19|TRBJ2-7
CASSQGLEKYEQYF
>TRBV5-1|TRBJ2-5
CASSGEGQHQETQYF
>TRBV28|TRBJ2-7
CASTGRLNYEQYF
>TRBV29-1|TRBJ1-1
CSVLGHNTEAFF
>TRBV5-1|TRBJ1-1
CASSGGQGSPKQNTEAFF
>TRBV7-8|TRBJ2-5
CASSGIADRDVETQYF
>TRBV12-3/TRBV12-4|TRBJ2-7
CASSLGQYEQYF
>TRBV29-1|TRBJ2-1
CSVDGQGVVKGSYNEQFF
>TRBV14|TRBJ2-1
CASSPLLASGEQFF